The next 11 T cell receptor beta chains were all read from a single sample in a study of regulatory and conventional T cells in RAG deficiency. The sorted conventional CD4+ T cells were CD25-low and CD127-high, with genomic DNA sequenced. Some clones are missing from TCRdb's copy, which holds only in-frame ones; the method was immunoSEQ multiplex PCR. The table has 20,000 to 25,000 clones, about 92% seen once; the top ten hold less than 0.95%. Another study also made use of these data, one on regulatory T cells. According to that study: The PCR used 52 TRBV and 13 TRBJ primers.

The source material was CD4+ T cells sorted from blood. Source of these receptors: a human donor in good health.

The chain joins TRBV9 to TRBJ2-7; a possible D gene is TRBD1 (6 bases). V lost 3 bases to trimming and J lost 0 bases, with 13 bases between them. The length of the CDR3 is 15 residues. Germline loops: CDR1 SGDLS, CDR2 YYNGEE. This chain's CDR3 is CASSAGQMSSYEQYF. In DNA form, the CDR3 reads TGTGCCAGCAGCGCAGGACAGATGAGCTCCTACGAGCAGTACTTC.

In DNA form, the CDR3 reads TGTGCCAGCAGCAAGGAGGGGAGCTCCTACAATGAGCAGTTCTTC. This codes for CASSKEGSSYNEQFF. The chain recombines TRBV28 with TRBJ2-1; a weak D match, TRBD2 (6 bases). V shed 6 bases and J shed 0 bases, with 12 bases lying between them. Looked up from germline, CDR1 is MDHEN and CDR2 is SYDVKM. The CDR3 length is 15 residues.

This clone was detected once. V usage is TRBV5-1 and J usage is TRBJ2-1; 11 nucleotides agree with TRBD2. The V gene end was trimmed by 1 base and the J gene end by 4 bases; junction bases not matched to a gene: 7. Germline V CDR1 and CDR2: SGHRS, YFSETQ. The CDR3 sequence is 17 residues long. The CDR3 spells CASSLPLLAGVYNEQFF. The DNA of the CDR3 is TGCGCCAGCAGCTTGCCGCTACTAGCGGGGGTTTACAATGAGCAGTTCTTC.

This sequence joins TRBV19 and TRBJ1-4, with 9 bases that match TRBD1. The CDR3 sequence is 14 residues long. Germline CDR1 LNHDA, CDR2 SQIVND (reference sequence). Losses at the gene ends were 6 bases for V and 8 bases for J; bases not matched to a gene: 7. The CDR3 sequence: CASSEQGAGEKLFF. The DNA for the CDR3 is TGTGCCAGTAGCGAACAGGGGGCTGGAGAAAAACTGTTTTTT.

The V call is TRBV9, the J call TRBJ2-1, with 9 bases fitting TRBD2. The CDR3 contains 16 residues. J gave up 8 bases and V 3 bases, and 12 bases lay outside the gene matches. From germline, CDR1 is SGDLS and CDR2 YYNGEE. The CDR3, as DNA: TGTGCCAGCAGCGCCGAAGGAGTAGCGGGAGTTGATGAGCAGTTCTTC. This gives the protein CASSAEGVAGVDEQFF.

The genes are TRBV28 and TRBJ1-3; no clear D. The germline gives CDR1 MDHEN, CDR2 SYDVKM. V lost 4 bases and J lost 0, with 10 bases in between. The CDR3 is made up of 15 amino acids. The CDR3 nucleotides are TGTGCCAGCAGTTGGAGACGGATCTCTGGAAACACCATATATTTT. Translated, it gives CASSWRRISGNTIYF.

This clone is a singleton in its sample. The genes are TRBV18 and TRBJ1-5, with no clear D. The CDR3 has 13 amino acids. Germline CDR1 and CDR2: KGHSH and LQKENI. V lost 3 bases, J lost 7 bases, and 10 bases lay in between. The CDR3 bases are TGTGCCAGCTCACCCGGGGTTCAGCAGCCCCAGCATTTT. It encodes CASSPGVQQPQHF.

This sequence joins TRBV4-1 and TRBJ1-2; D not certain. Germline CDR1 is MGHRA and CDR2 is YSYEKL. Trimming left V 4 bases short and J 0 bases short, with 9 bases between. The CDR3 length is 14 residues. Here the CDR3 reads CASSLGPSNYGYTF. CDR3 DNA sequence: TGCGCCAGCAGCCTCGGCCCCTCTAACTATGGCTACACCTTC.

The chain recombines TRBV28 with TRBJ2-1; 12 bases agree with TRBD2. The germline CDR1 and CDR2 sequences are MDHEN and SYDVKM. J lost 9 bases, V lost 4 bases, and 7 bases had no gene match. There are 15 residues in the CDR3. The DNA of the CDR3 is TGTGCCAGCAGTTCTCAAGGACTAGCGGGATCTGAGCAGTTCTTC. This encodes CASSSQGLAGSEQFF.

This clone was seen just once. The gene calls are TRBV6-1 and TRBJ1-2; D ambiguous. Per germline, CDR1 MNHNS and CDR2 SASEGT. With 1 base removed from V and 2 bases from J, the gap between germline ends came to 8 bases. The CDR3 loop spans 14 amino acids. CDR3 amino acids: CASSEGTHNYGYTF. The CDR3 DNA follows: TGTGCCAGCAGTGAAGGGACCCACAACTATGGCTACACCTTC.

This clone has a single count. The chain recombines TRBV27 with TRBJ1-2, with D perhaps matching TRBD1 (6 bases). V dropped 2 bases and J dropped 5 bases, with 15 bases sitting between them. This CDR3 region has 15 residues. The germline V gene encodes CDR1 MNHEY and CDR2 SMNVEV (reference sequence). The CDR3 loop is CASSLTGIGRYGYTF. Here the CDR3 DNA reads TGTGCCAGCAGTTTAACAGGGATTGGGAGGTATGGCTACACCTTC.